This T cell receptor beta chain derives from a study of radiotherapy plus CTLA-4 blockade in lung cancer. Overall study context: Across the patients, objective responses occurred in approximately 19%, and disease control in roughly 31%. Study-level points and caveats: Early shifts in blood T cell clones, with interferon-beta, reportedly predicted response best. In blood, tumor-derived TCR clones expanded after radiotherapy plus ipilimumab.

Focal radiation plus CTLA-4 blockade with ipilimumab was given to patients with chemo-refractory metastatic non-small-cell lung cancer. TCRdb keeps only in-frame clones here, not all; method: immunoSEQ multiplex PCR. The sample contains about 110,000 clones, 81% of which appear only once. Points on this clone: Its antigen is unknown.

The sample here was peripheral blood, taken from a patient treated with radiotherapy plus ipilimumab. This clonotype was sampled from a human donor with non-small cell lung cancer that progressed on radiotherapy plus ipilimumab. Some clones in this sample may be carry-over from other donors' samples.

CDR3 loop: CASSPVRGAIETDTQYF. The CDR3 bases are TGTGCCAGCAGCCCCGTGAGGGGGGCCATCGAGACAGATACGCAGTATTTT. The J gene is TRBJ2-3, the V gene TRBV28; perhaps D is TRBD1 or TRBD2 (6 bases each). The ends were cut back, 6 bases at V and 3 bases at J, with 22 bases in the middle. This CDR3 is 17 amino acids long. The germline V gene has CDR1 MDHEN and CDR2 SYDVKM.